This is a list of T cell receptor beta chains from one sample in a study of human T cells and chemical hapten exposure. TCRdb called the RACE reads again in MiXCR, with one record for every CDR3 protein. This sample has around 42,000 distinct CDR3 sequences, with roughly 12% found just once. Sample: whole blood, taken in connection with sensitization to the hapten diphenylcyclopropenone (DPC). These receptors originate from a woman aged 25 to 45 with alopecia areata. Some clones in this sample may be carry-over from other donors' samples. Each CDR3 is given without its conserved first and last residue.

>TRBJ2-3|TRBV20-1
SASRREGTDTQY
>TRBJ1-2|TRBV7-9
ASNREYGYT
>TRBJ1-2|TRBV28
ASKGTGNYGYT
>TRBJ2-7|TRBV2
ASSSQGGASYEQY
>TRBJ1-1|TRBV12-3/TRBV12-4
ASNDPGRRTEAF
>TRBJ2-3|TRBV7-2
ASSFPAGGSTDTQY
>TRBJ2-5|TRBV28
ASRRLAAQETQY
>TRBJ1-2|TRBV29-1
SVEQDRANGYT
>TRBJ2-5|TRBV18
ASSPTSGWETQY
>TRBJ1-6|TRBV12-5
ASAADRGNSPLH
>TRBJ2-7|TRBV12-3/TRBV12-4
ASSLLAGVDEQY
>TRBJ1-1|TRBV7-3
ASAPGANTEAF
>TRBJ1-5|TRBV6-2/TRBV6-3
ASSYSRTSNQPQH
>TRBJ1-6|TRBV6-1
ASRMTGENSPLH
>TRBJ2-1|TRBV6-4
ASSDPSTGFNEQF
>TRBJ1-4|TRBV6-5
ASRLGAGNEKLF
>TRBJ2-3|TRBV4-3
ASSQGGTQY
>TRBJ2-7|TRBV4-3
ASSQDRTSASYEQY
>TRBJ1-1|TRBV29-1
SVEGRTFERPRSTEAF
>TRBJ1-2|TRBV7-9
ASSLMDSSYGYT
>TRBJ1-1|TRBV10-3
AISESPNTEAF
>TRBJ1-4|TRBV6-5
ASSYTGTGSEKLF
>TRBJ1-2|TRBV29-1
SVVEVVYGYT
>TRBJ2-5|TRBV7-3
ASSPTGLAEETQY
>TRBJ2-1|TRBV7-9
ASSPRGSAYNEQF
>TRBJ2-1|TRBV5-1
ASSFIAGDNEQF
>TRBJ2-7|TRBV20-1
SAREGRGFYEQY
>TRBJ2-2|TRBV28
ASSSPASATGELF
>TRBJ2-7|TRBV15
ATGGTSGRFSYEQY
>TRBJ1-1|TRBV5-3
ARSLSARMNTEAF
>TRBJ2-7|TRBV29-1
SVGTYSYEQY
>TRBJ2-5|TRBV13
ASSRSLFRDWKQETQY
>TRBJ2-3|TRBV7-8
AGTRRERTDTQY
>TRBJ1-2|TRBV7-2
ASSLVGQGYGYT
>TRBJ1-1|TRBV5-5
ASSPGHLWAEAF
>TRBJ2-3|TRBV20-1
SAPQGAVTDTQY
>TRBJ1-2|TRBV7-9
ASSWGQVNYGYT
>TRBJ2-1|TRBV15
ATSTGLAGVHEQF
>TRBJ2-2|TRBV7-9
ASSYPQGTGELF
>TRBJ1-2|TRBV29-1
SVILTGRAGYGYT
>TRBJ2-7|TRBV20-1
SASLGLAETYEQY
>TRBJ2-7|TRBV7-7
ASSLSRDREQY
>TRBJ2-7|TRBV28
ASRTSGSSPYEQY
>TRBJ1-2|TRBV5-1
ASSLPGTGVGYT
>TRBJ2-1|TRBV19
ASSRQGAYNEQF
>TRBJ2-7|TRBV27
ASGSSYEQY
>TRBJ2-3|TRBV7-9
ASSPPGRLPATDTQY
>TRBJ2-2|TRBV28
ASSRTSGTGELF